This T cell receptor (beta chain) originates from a study of T cell responses to AZD1222 COVID-19 vaccine (TCRdb year 2021). For the study in its entirety: TCR sequencing was performed for some 250 trial participants, of whom 200 to 220 were given two doses of AZD1222 and approximately 25 were given two doses of MenACWY control vaccine. Trial participants were enrolled by age into subgroups of 18-55, 56-69 and 70-plus years, and about 150, 27 and 61 TCR-sequenced participants, respectively, were included in these subgroups.

With regard to this clone: This clone's antigen is unknown. Base qualities are not recorded, but no much larger clone differs from it by a single base.

Study-wide conclusions, independent of this receptor: In the small 56-69-year group, the increase in depth fell short of significance, most likely because of low power. Conclusions about previously exposed vaccinees are limited because only six or seven AZD1222 recipients were SARS-CoV-2 seropositive at baseline. After two AZD1222 doses, spike-specific TCR breadth and depth were significantly higher than at day 0 and than in MenACWY recipients. Epitopes outside the regions mutated in the B.1.351 and B.1.1.7 variants were reportedly recognized by nearly half of the unique spike-specific TCRs. Because no day 14 peak-response samples were available, the repertoires could be characterized only after the peak T cell response. CD4 TCRs associated with the vaccine covered the entire spike protein, and the dominant responses were in regions 160-218 and 743-854. Most participants were white British and females outnumbered males, and the authors suggested that clonal diversity may have been underestimated.

The CDR3 regions of human TCRbeta chains were analyzed by immunosequencing. From the authors' description of their analysis: Repertoire TCRs were matched against a reference library of SARS-CoV-2-specific TCRs generated with the MIRA antigen-specificity platform. Breadth was defined as the fraction of unique TCRs that were SARS-CoV-2-associated, and depth was defined as the fraction of total T cells that were SARS-CoV-2-associated. Using the MIRA data, each spike-specific TCR was assigned both to the spike region to which the TCR was reactive and to a CD4 or CD8 class. Log10-transformed breadth and depth values were compared by one-way ANOVA with Sidak's multiple comparisons tests. What TCRdb holds here is the immuneACCESS table cut down to in-frame rearrangements. Part of the clones is not present; checked against another copy, under half of the missing clones reflect an unresolved V gene, and the others are unexplained. V, J and clone size reflect that table, while D and trimming were determined from the DNA. Counted in this sample were about 200,000 clones; roughly 90% of them appeared once. The top ten hold around 3.6% of the sample.

Per the publication, the time point label means: about 28 days (+/-7) after the second vaccine dose. Because spike-specific TCR depth and breadth did not differ between the two schedules, AZD1222 recipients who got a second dose at roughly 4 weeks were pooled with those who got a second dose at roughly 12 weeks. Samples from vaccinated people were obtained from the UK trials COV001 and COV002, which included a single-blind randomized controlled phase 2/3 trial of AZD1222 (ChAdOx1 nCoV-19) in healthy adults. Trial participant PBMC samples were collected at day 0 and day 28 after the second dose for TCRbeta chain sequencing. The TCR was taken from an adult who received the AZD1222 COVID-19 vaccine. Here the sequenced sample was peripheral blood, taken 28 days after the second AZD1222 dose.

The CDR3 has the sequence CAWSHGAGDQPQHF. The DNA sequence is as follows: TGTGCCTGGAGTCATGGAGCGGGAGATCAGCCCCAGCATTTT. The chain is assembled from TRBV30 and TRBJ1-5, with the D segment identity uncertain. V was cut back by 2 bases and J by 5 bases, leaving a gap of 13 bases between them. The CDR3 holds 14 amino acids from the cysteine to the phenylalanine. Just CDR3 DNA is preserved here, 42 bases in frame from base 1. From a lookup of the germline V gene (reference sequence), CDR1 and CDR2 are GTSNPN and SVGIG.